The next 31 T cell receptor delta chains were all read from a single sample in a study of γδ T cells in repeated Plasmodium falciparum infection. TCRdb applied CATT to the multiplex PCR reads for clone calling. Among 85,000 to 95,000 delta-chain clones listed, approximately 1.5% were seen once. Bulk repertoires came from Vgamma9/Vdelta2+ or Vdelta2-negative gammadelta T cells flow-sorted from PBMC. The sequenced material came from gamma-delta T cells from blood. Every receptor here comes from a pool of human donors (malaria-infected and uninfected, not separated).

With regard to this clone: TCRdb attributes to this sequence the protein of a much larger clone, which differs from the DNA translation at residues 17 and 18; a read error is likely, and the protein displayed is translated from the DNA. The chain is built from TRDV2 and TRDJ1, with 10 bases matching TRDD3. As TCRdb names no J gene, one was assigned here on the basis of a DNA match to germline. The CDR3 covers 21 residues. The V segment lost 3 bases and the J segment 10 bases; nucleotides outside the gene matches: 31. Germline V lookup: CDR1 GEAIGNYY, CDR2 EKD. The CDR3 bases are TGTGCCTGTGACGCGTACTGGGGGATGACTTCGGGTGCGGGTGGCACCGGTAGACTCATCTTT. The encoded protein is CACDAYWGMTSGAGGTGRLIF.

With regard to this clone: TCRdb pairs this DNA with a much larger clone's protein that differs at residue 16, likely a read error; the protein shown was translated from the DNA. The chain combines TRDV1 with TRDJ1, with 12 bases aligning to TRDD3. TCRdb does not report a J gene; here it was assigned by matching the DNA to germline references. CDR1 TSWWSYY and CDR2 QGS come from the germline V gene. Trimming removed 2 bases from V and 0 bases from J; junction bases left unmatched: 22. The CDR3 covers 23 residues. The CDR3 DNA is TGTGCTCTTGGGGAATGTGGACACCCTAATGTACTGGGGGATACACCTTACACCGATAAACTCATCTTT. This encodes CALGECGHPNVLGDTPYTDKLIF.

This clone was detected only a few times. TCRdb lists the protein of a much larger clone for this DNA, which differs at residue 5, so this is likely a read error; the protein given here is translated from the DNA itself. The chain carries TRDV1 and TRDJ1, with TRDD3 matching 12 bases. Germline lookup yields CDR1 TSWWSYY and CDR2 QGS. This CDR3 comprises 21 residues. V shed 4 bases and J 3 bases; nucleotides not matched to a gene: 21. CDR3 bases: TGTGCTCTTGGGGGACGCGTTCCCGTACTGGGGGATACCAGTGATCCCGATAAACTCATCTTT. This translates into CALGGRVPVLGDTSDPDKLIF.

This clone turned up a few times. The protein in TCRdb stems from a much larger clone and differs at residue 18 from this DNA's translation, likely a read error; here the protein is translated from the DNA. The chain employs TRDV1 and TRDJ2; 13 nucleotides match TRDD3. Germline matching of the DNA provided the J gene here, since TCRdb leaves it blank. Germline CDR1 reads TSWWSYY; CDR2 reads QGS. V lost 0 bases to trimming and J lost 6 bases; unmatched junction nucleotides: 22. The CDR3 has 23 residues. As DNA, the CDR3 is TGTGCTCTTGGGGAACTCCCGGCCTACCCGATCTCGTACTGGGGGATACGGGCAGCACAACTCTTCTTT. Residues: CALGELPAYPISYWGIRAAQLFF.

As regards this clone: A far larger clone is one nucleotide away, so this likely arose from a read error. This sample also contains other DNA sequences that code for the same CDR3. The genes are TRDV2 and TRDJ1; no clear D. The J gene was missing in TCRdb and was found by matching the end of the DNA to germline. The V gene's germline CDR1 is GEAIGNYY and CDR2 EKD. The CDR3 runs to 15 residues. In DNA, the CDR3 is TGTGCTTGTGACACCGGAGGGACTCACACCGATAAACTCATCTTT. This sequence encodes CACDTGGTHTDKLIF.

This clone has a handful of counts. It differs at one base from a far larger clone, so likely a read error. Other DNA variants within this sample encode the same CDR3. The chain couples TRDV2 to TRDJ1, with TRDD3 matching 8 bases. No J gene was available from TCRdb, and it was assigned here by a germline match of the DNA. The CDR3 runs 18 residues. With V trimmed by 0 bases and J by 3 bases, 14 bases remained unmatched. CDR1 and CDR2 from the germline V gene are GEAIGNYY and EKD. Written as DNA, the CDR3 is TGTGCCTGTGACACCCTTTCGGACTGGGGGGAGAGCCCCGATAAACTCATCTTT. Translated: CACDTLSDWGESPDKLIF.

This clone was observed at least ten times. The chain uses TRDV1 and TRDJ1; D ambiguous. V was pared by 0 bases and J by 0 bases, with 11 bases between. This CDR3 contains 16 residues. Germline CDR1 and CDR2: TSWWSYY and QGS. CDR3 nucleotides: TGTGCTCTTGGGGAACTAACTACCAGTCACACCGATAAACTCATCTTT. Translation: CALGELTTSHTDKLIF.

This clone came up a few times. The TCRdb protein, from a much larger clone, departs from this DNA's translation at residue 20, likely by read error; the protein shown derives from the DNA. The CDR3 region has the DNA TGTGCTCTTGGTATCGACTTTCTGAGGTCCATTACTGGGGGATACGCACCAGGCTACGCCGATAAACTCATCTTT. Its protein is CALGIDFLRSITGGYAPGYADKLIF. This chain uses TRDV1 with TRDJ1, with 13 bases that match TRDD3. Trimming cost V 6 bases and J 3 bases; bases outside gene matches: 34. Germline V gives CDR1 TSWWSYY, CDR2 QGS. This CDR3 is built from 25 residues.

The table lists this clone with a few counts. The protein TCRdb gives is from a much larger clone and does not agree with this DNA's translation at residue 7, likely a read error; the protein shown here comes from the DNA. This rearrangement joins TRDV1 to TRDJ2; no definite D call. The J gene is absent in TCRdb and was assigned here via DNA matching to germline. The CDR3 contains 15 residues. From germline, CDR1 is TSWWSYY and CDR2 QGS. V gave up 0 bases and J gave up 0 bases, with 5 bases separating them. CDR3 coding DNA: TGTGCTCTTGGGGAACTTTCATCTTTGACAGCACAACTCTTCTTT. Protein product: CALGELSSLTAQLFF.

This clone was detected a few times. TCRdb attributes to this sequence the protein of a much larger clone, which differs from the DNA translation at residue 21; a read error is likely, and the protein displayed is translated from the DNA. The chain employs TRDV1 and TRDJ1; 8 positions match TRDD2. This CDR3 region has 23 residues. CDR1 TSWWSYY and CDR2 QGS come from the germline V gene. The CDR3 loop reads CALGEPSPTTSYFWSPYTDKPIF. CDR3 bases: TGTGCTCTTGGGGAACCCTCACCGACAACTTCCTACTTCTGGTCCCCGTACACCGATAAACCCATCTTT.

Of note for this clone: This probably arose from a read error, given a far larger clone one base away. Other DNA sequences from this sample encode an identical CDR3 as well. The genes are TRDV2 and TRDJ1; 10 nucleotides agree with TRDD3. The CDR3 has 18 amino acids. CDR1 is GEAIGNYY, CDR2 EKD, per germline. Losses at the gene ends were 3 bases for V and 0 bases for J; bases not matched to a gene: 12. CDR3 DNA: TGTGCCTGTGACTCCTTGCTGGGGGATAAAGTCAACACCGATAAACTCATCTTT. Translation: CACDSLLGDKVNTDKLIF.

This clone was counted only a few times. The protein recorded in TCRdb matches a much larger clone and deviates from this DNA's translation at residue 17, suggesting a read error; the protein here is obtained by translating the DNA. The J gene went uncalled, whereas the V gene is TRDV2. The CDR3 sequence is 19 residues long. The germline V gene encodes CDR1 GEAIGNYY and CDR2 EKD. CDR3 in DNA: TGTGCCTGTGGTAGCGCCCTTTCTTCCGAGGGACTCCCCACCGATAAACCCATCTTT. Translating gives CACGSALSSEGLPTDKPIF.

This clone was detected only a few times. Translating this DNA gives a protein that differs at residue 9 from the TCRdb one, which belongs to a much larger clone; a read error is likely, and the protein shown is this translation. The chain employs TRDV3 and TRDJ2; D uncertain. The CDR3 contains 15 residues. CDR1 is TVYSNPD, CDR2 GDNSRS, per germline (reference sequence). V lost 1 base to trimming and J lost 4 bases, with 16 bases between them. The CDR3 spells CAFTFPTSSTAQLFF. The CDR3 nucleotides are TGTGCCTTTACATTTCCCACCTCGTCGACAGCACAACTCTTCTTT.

With respect to this clone: The TCRdb record carries a much larger clone's protein, which differs from this DNA's translation at residue 7; a read error is the likely cause, and the protein listed here is the DNA translation. This chain links TRDV1 with TRDJ1; D perhaps matches TRDD3 (5 bases). The CDR3 runs 19 residues. Germline V lookup: CDR1 TSWWSYY, CDR2 QGS. V lost 0 bases and J lost 4, with 24 bases in between. The CDR3 sequence is CALGELTLNGLGRVDKLIF. The CDR3 region has the DNA TGTGCTCTTGGGGAACTGACCCTAAATGGGCTGGGCCGGGTCGATAAACTCATCTTT.

Remarks on this clone: TCRdb's protein for this DNA is that of a much larger clone and differs from the translation at residue 3, likely a read error; the protein shown is the DNA translation. The CDR3 protein is CAGDEVLGDTPRSWDTRQMFF. CDR3 DNA sequence: TGTGCCGGTGACGAGGTACTGGGGGATACGCCCCGTTCCTGGGACACCCGACAGATGTTTTTC. The chain has TRDV2 and TRDJ3, with 13 bases matching TRDD3. TCRdb lists no J gene, so it was determined here by aligning the DNA to germline. CDR3 length equals 21 residues. Germline V CDR1 and CDR2: GEAIGNYY, EKD.

The sample holds a few counts of this clone. A far larger clone is off by one base, so a read error is likely. Different DNA sequences within this sample yield the same CDR3. The rearrangement uses TRDV2 and TRDJ1; TRDD3 matches 8 bases. The V gene end was trimmed by 0 bases and the J gene end by 4 bases; junction bases not matched to a gene: 15. The CDR3 loop spans 18 amino acids. The germline CDR1 and CDR2 sequences are GEAIGNYY and EKD. The DNA of the CDR3 is TGTGCCTGTGACACCGTTGGCAGTGGTACTGGGGGGTACGATAAACTCATCTTT. Translation: CACDTVGSGTGGYDKLIF.

There are a few counts of this clone. TCRdb has a much larger clone's protein, which differs at residue 8 from the translation of this DNA, likely because of a read error; what is shown is the protein translated from the DNA. This chain joins TRDV2 and TRDJ1, with TRDD3 as a possible D gene (6 bases). The CDR3 is 16 residues long. Germline V gene sequence: CDR1 GEAIGNYY, CDR2 EKD. V was trimmed by 6 bases and J by 2 bases, leaving 21 bases between them. For the CDR3, the DNA is TGTGCCTGTCACAAGCGGGGATGCCTCCCTACCGATAAACTCATCTTT. Protein sequence: CACHKRGCLPTDKLIF.

This clone was detected a few times. This DNA's translation differs at residue 3 from TCRdb's protein, which comes from a much larger clone; a read error is likely, and the protein shown is translated from the DNA. The rearrangement joins TRDV1 to TRDJ1; no reliable D call. The J gene, missing from TCRdb, was assigned here through DNA to germline matching. Germline V gene lookup returns CDR1 TSWWSYY and CDR2 QGS. CDR3 length: 15 amino acids. CDR3 sequence reads: CAFGLSPTATVKLIF. DNA of the CDR3: TGTGCTTTTGGGCTTAGCCCCACCGCCACCGTCAAACTCATCTTT.

This clone occurred many times. This DNA's translation and the protein TCRdb lists, from a much larger clone, do not match at residue 4, likely due to a read error; the protein shown is translated from the DNA. Other nucleotide sequences from this sample produce the same CDR3. The genes are TRDV2 and TRDJ3, with 8 bases identical to TRDD3. The CDR3 has 17 residues. In germline, CDR1 is GEAIGNYY, CDR2 EKD. The CDR3: CACGTWGSSWDTRQMFF. CDR3 DNA: TGTGCCTGTGGCACCTGGGGGAGCTCCTGGGACACCCGACAGATGTTTTTC.

This clone has only a few counts. The translation of this DNA and the TCRdb protein of a much larger clone differ at residue 6, probably owing to a read error; the protein shown here is translated from the DNA. The chain employs TRDV1 and TRDJ2; the match to TRDD3 covers 13 bases. TCRdb lists no J gene, so it was determined here by aligning the DNA to germline. Germline CDR1 TSWWSYY, CDR2 QGS. Unmatched junction bases numbered 12, after V lost 5 bases and J lost 6 bases. This CDR3 region has 18 residues. The CDR3 DNA sequence: TGTGCTCTTGGGAATGGTTCCTACTGGGGGATACGGGCAGCACAACTCTTCTTT. Translation: CALGNGSYWGIRAAQLFF.

This clone was seen a handful of times. The protein held in TCRdb is that of a much larger clone and does not match this DNA's translation at residue 4, likely because of a read error; the protein shown is translated from the DNA. The chain employs TRDV2 and TRDJ3; the match to TRDD3 covers 11 bases. The J gene is not listed in TCRdb, so it was assigned here from a DNA match to germline. The germline CDR1 and CDR2 sequences are GEAIGNYY and EKD. The CDR3 covers 24 residues. CDR3 in amino acids: CACGTPPTVGVGGYAAWDTRQMFF. As DNA, the CDR3 is TGTGCCTGTGGCACCCCACCGACTGTAGGGGTTGGGGGATACGCCGCCTGGGACACCCGACAGATGTTTTTC.

The sample holds a few counts of this clone. The protein given by TCRdb reflects a much larger clone and differs at residue 9 from this DNA's translation, likely from a read error; the protein shown is the DNA's translation. The chain has TRDV2 and TRDJ3, with TRDD3 matching over 7 bases. No J gene is reported in TCRdb; it was inferred here by comparing the DNA with germline. The CDR3 covers 18 residues. After removal of 2 bases from V and 0 bases from J, the junction contained 6 bases not matched to a gene. In germline, CDR1 is GEAIGNYY, CDR2 EKD. DNA of the CDR3: TGTGCCTGTGACAATTGGGGGAGAGGCTCCTGGGACACCCGACAGATGTTTTTC. Translating gives CACDNWGRGSWDTRQMFF.

This clone was observed a few times. The protein given by TCRdb reflects a much larger clone and differs at residue 7 from this DNA's translation, likely from a read error; the protein shown is the DNA's translation. The chain is built from TRDV1 and TRDJ1; 10 nucleotides line up with TRDD3. As TCRdb names no J gene, one was assigned here on the basis of a DNA match to germline. Germline V gene sequence: CDR1 TSWWSYY, CDR2 QGS. There are 30 residues in the CDR3. With 0 bases clipped from V and 0 bases from J, the junction kept 43 bases outside the gene matches. For the CDR3, the DNA is TGTGCTCTTGGGGAACTTCCCTACCGGGGGATACGCACAGTGCTACAAAAGGAGGATACGGGCGAAGGGAACACCGATAAACTCATCTTT. Its translation: CALGELPYRGIRTVLQKEDTGEGNTDKLIF.

In regard to this clone: TCRdb's entry gives the protein of a much larger clone, which mismatches this DNA's translation at residue 9, likely from a read error; the protein reported here is translated from the DNA. The rearrangement links TRDV2 to TRDJ1, with TRDD3 matching over 7 bases. Germline matching of the DNA provided the J gene here, since TCRdb leaves it blank. The V gene's germline CDR1 is GEAIGNYY and CDR2 EKD. V was clipped by 0 bases and J by 7 bases; unmatched bases: 22. This CDR3 has 19 residues. As DNA, the CDR3 is TGTGCCTGTGACACCGATCAAGGGACACGCGCGGGGGATGCCGGTAAACTCATCTTT. It encodes CACDTDQGTRAGDAGKLIF.

This clone was seen ten or more times. The CDR3 reads CALGPTPERPSYSLLGVFTDKLIF. Here the CDR3 DNA reads TGTGCTCTTGGGCCTACCCCCGAACGGCCTTCCTACTCCCTACTGGGGGTATTTACCGATAAACTCATCTTT. This chain links TRDV1 with TRDJ1, with D perhaps TRDD2 (9 bases). CDR3 length: 24 residues. Trimming removed 5 bases at V and 2 bases at J, with 42 bases between. The germline V gene encodes CDR1 TSWWSYY and CDR2 QGS.

A remark on this clone: A much more abundant neighbour one base away suggests this may be a read error. CDR3 region: CALGELAEFLRKLLGGDHYPFGPDFFRLYTDKLIF. As DNA, the CDR3 is TGTGCTCTTGGGGAACTGGCCGAATTTCTTAGGAAGTTACTGGGGGGCGACCACTACCCTTTCGGACCAGATTTCTTTCGACTTTACACCGATAAACTCATCTTT. The V call is TRDV1, the J call TRDJ1, with 8 bases that match TRDD3. In the absence of a J gene in TCRdb, the DNA was matched to germline to assign it here. CDR1 is TSWWSYY and CDR2 is QGS in the germline V gene. V lost 0 bases, J lost 0 bases, and 60 bases stayed unmatched. CDR3 length: 35 amino acids.

Concerning this clone itself: For this DNA, TCRdb reports the protein of a much larger clone, which diverges at residue 16, most likely from a read error; the protein presented here is translated directly from the DNA. The chain couples TRDV1 to TRDJ1; 9 bases are shared with TRDD3. Per the germline V gene, CDR1 is TSWWSYY and CDR2 is QGS. This CDR3 has 23 residues. Trimming took 3 bases from V and 0 from J; bases not matched to a gene: 26. CDR3 nucleotide sequence: TGTGCTCTTGGGGACCCCTTCCCTTACTGGGGGACCGCGTCTGGCTCGTACACCGATAAACTCATCTTT. It codes for CALGDPFPYWGTASGSYTDKLIF.

This clone was detected only a few times. The mismatch at residue 11 between this DNA's translation and the TCRdb protein of a much larger clone likely reflects a read error; the protein shown is translated from the DNA. The chain joins TRDV1 to TRDJ1, with D perhaps TRDD3 (6 bases). Germline-derived CDR1 and CDR2 are TSWWSYY and QGS. There are 16 residues in the CDR3. V gave up 3 bases and J gave up 3 bases, with 17 bases separating them. As DNA, the CDR3 is TGTGCTCTTGGGGACCCTCTGGGGCAGTACGCCGATAAACTCATCTTT. Its translation: CALGDPLGQYADKLIF.

This clone was detected only a few times. This is likely an artifact of a read error, given a far larger clone one base away. Other DNA variants within this sample encode the same CDR3. The V gene is TRDV1, but the J gene lacks a call; TRDD3 is the table's D call, not checked against the DNA. The V gene's germline CDR1 is TSWWSYY and CDR2 QGS. This CDR3 region has 19 residues. In nucleotides, the CDR3 is TGTGCTCTTGGGGAACGGTTCCTGGCGACGGGGACCCACACCGATAAGCTCATCTTT. Protein sequence: CALGERFLATGTHTDKLIF.

There are many counts of this clone. For this DNA, TCRdb reports the protein of a much larger clone, which diverges at residue 13, most likely from a read error; the protein presented here is translated directly from the DNA. No J gene was called, and the V gene is TRDV2; the D segment call TRDD3 is taken from the table without a DNA check. Germline CDR1 GEAIGNYY, CDR2 EKD. The CDR3 contains 15 residues. This CDR3 is CAWAYGGSYTDKPIF. CDR3 DNA sequence: TGTGCCTGGGCCTACGGAGGGTCGTACACCGATAAACCCATCTTT.

This clone has just a few counts. It differs at one base from a far larger clone, so likely a read error. J is TRDJ1 and V is TRDV1; D possibly matches TRDD2 or TRDD3 (5 bases each). Here the J gene was assigned by germline matching of the DNA, as TCRdb has none. This CDR3 is 18 amino acids long. Germline CDR1 TSWWSYY, CDR2 QGS. DNA of the CDR3: TGTGCCCTTGGGGAAAAGGGTCGCCTACTCCTCTACACCGATAAACTCATCTTT. As protein: CALGEKGRLLLYTDKLIF.